The 7 T cell receptor beta chains in this list originate from one sample, sequenced in a study of blood T cell repertoires in COVID-19. Using immunoSEQ multiplex PCR, the repertoire was profiled, and TCRdb retains in-frame clones only, with some absent. Of 200,000 to 250,000 clones in the sample, roughly four fifths were seen once. Input material: PBMCs or T cells enriched from blood (not recorded which). These receptors were collected from a man aged 55 to 70 who had recovered from COVID-19.

A few counts support this clone. The V and J genes are TRBV7-2 and TRBJ1-1; D is possibly TRBD1 (6 bases). Looked up from germline, CDR1 is SGHTA and CDR2 is FQGNSA. This CDR3 spans 15 amino acids. Trimming took 1 base from V and 0 from J, leaving 9 bases between them. CDR3 loop: CASSLVRGLNTEAFF. In nucleotides, the CDR3 is TGTGCCAGCAGCTTAGTCAGGGGCCTGAACACTGAAGCTTTCTTT. The full variable domain, with the rest looked up from reference TRBV7-2 and TRBJ1-1, is GAGVSQSPSNKVTEKGKDVELRCDPISGHTALYWYRQSLGQGLEFLIYFQGNSAPDKSGLPSDRFSAERTGGSVSTLTIQRTQQEDSAVYLCASSLVRGLNTEAFFGQGTRLTVV.

This chain uses TRBV15 with TRBJ2-2; weak D call: TRBD2 (7 bases). In germline, CDR1 is LNHNV, CDR2 YYDKDF (reference sequence). V was pared by 5 bases and J by 5 bases, with 12 bases between. The CDR3 loop spans 14 amino acids. CDR3 DNA sequence: TGTGCCACCAGCCTAGGGGGGGCAACCGGGGAGCTGTTTTTT. This translates into CATSLGGATGELFF.

The chain has TRBV7-9 and TRBJ1-5, with a tentative D call TRBD1 (5 bases). Germline V gene data show CDR1 as SEHNR and CDR2 as FQNEAQ (reference sequence). Trimming cost V 2 bases and J 6 bases, with 11 bases left between them. The CDR3 covers 14 residues. Here the CDR3 DNA reads TGTGCCAGCAGCTTAAACCAGGGTCCTCAGCCCCAGCATTTT. This encodes CASSLNQGPQPQHF.

The chain recombines TRBV7-8 with TRBJ1-5; possibly TRBD1 for D (5 bases). V lost 0 bases and J 2 bases, leaving 8 bases between the germline ends. CDR3 size: 15 residues. Germline assignment: CDR1 SGHVS and CDR2 FQNEAQ. In DNA, the CDR3 is TGTGCCAGCAGCTTAGCCAGCAGGGGCAATCAGCCCCAGCATTTT. It is translated as CASSLASRGNQPQHF.

This rearrangement joins TRBV5-1 to TRBJ2-3; weak D call: TRBD2 (7 bases). The CDR3 spans 16 residues. Trimming left V 3 bases short and J 1 base short, with 15 bases between. Germline CDR1 is SGHRS and CDR2 is YFSETQ. The CDR3 nucleotides are TGCGCCAGCAGCTCAAACCGGGGGGCGCGCACAGATACGCAGTATTTT. It specifies CASSSNRGARTDTQYF.

This chain joins TRBV12-3 or TRBV12-4 and TRBJ1-5; D may be TRBD1 (6 bases). V dropped 7 bases and J dropped 4 bases, with 11 bases sitting between them. CDR3 length equals 13 residues. As DNA, the CDR3 is TGTGCCAGCACCAAAAGGGGGAATCAGCCCCAGCATTTT. Translated: CASTKRGNQPQHF.

The chain uses TRBV7-2 and TRBJ2-2; D perhaps matches TRBD1 (6 bases). This CDR3 contains 16 residues. Germline-derived CDR1 and CDR2 are SGHTA and FQGNSA. Trimming left V 2 bases short and J 8 bases short, with 18 bases between. The CDR3 bases are TGTGCCAGCAGCTTATTGTCGTTGGGGGCTAGGGGGGAGCTGTTTTTT. Its translation is CASSLLSLGARGELFF.